The T cell receptor beta chain described here comes from a study of human T cells and chemical hapten exposure. As for the study in general: The sensitizer, 2% DPC, was used on 2 cm by 2 cm of upper inner arm skin. Study-wide results and limits: Expanded TCRs were compared with controls, and the expanded TCRs formed significantly more large CDR3 similarity clusters. TCRs whose frequency exceeded 1 in 1000 remained the same following DPC sensitization.

As to this clonotype: Its antigen is still unknown.

Each CDR3 protein gets one entry after TCRdb re-called the RACE reads with MiXCR. Among a few hundred thousand distinct CDR3 sequences listed, just under 6.5% were seen once. As for time point: patch test 2, 6 weeks after DPC sensitization. Treatment described: therapeutic diphenylcyclopropenone sensitization with weekly scalp DPC. Between the trimmed V and J ends, which lost 3 bases and 1 base, there was a span of 3 bases. CDR1 and CDR2 from the germline V gene are WSHSY and SAAADI. The CDR3 runs 12 residues. This rearrangement joins TRBV10-2 to TRBJ1-1, with no clear D. The origin of this receptor is a woman aged 18-29 years with alopecia areata. Some clones in this sample may be carry-over from other donors' samples. This specimen consisted of whole blood, obtained in connection with sensitization to the hapten diphenylcyclopropenone (DPC). In nucleotides, the CDR3 is TGCGCCAGCAGTGACTGGAACACTGAAGCTTTCTTT. Translation gives CASSDWNTEAFF.